The 27 T cell receptor beta chains below were found in one sample sequenced in a study of blood T cell repertoires in COVID-19. TCRdb's copy holds only in-frame clones and misses some; the assay was immunoSEQ multiplex PCR. The table shows about 220,000 clones, with around 84% occurring only once. Sequencing was carried out using peripheral blood. The source of these receptors is a man aged 25-45 years with active or convalescent COVID-19.

The V gene is TRBV28, the J gene TRBJ1-2; D is unresolved. Germline values: CDR1 MDHEN, CDR2 SYDVKM. Trimming took off 4 bases at V and 4 bases at J, with 13 bases between the two ends. The CDR3 is 14 residues long. The CDR3 bases are TGTGCCAGCAGTTCTATGGGCAGGTTCTATGGCTACACCTTC. As protein: CASSSMGRFYGYTF.

The genes are TRBV7-2 and TRBJ2-7; D perhaps matches TRBD2 (6 bases). Trimming left V 7 bases short and J 4 bases short, with 20 bases between. The CDR3 consists of 15 residues. Germline V CDR1 and CDR2: SGHTA, FQGNSA. The CDR3 bases are TGTGCCAGCACCTCGATATCCGGGGGTAGGTACGAGCAGTACTTC. It encodes CASTSISGGRYEQYF.

With regard to this clone: One junction end does not reproduce the germline sequence, and a read error may be involved. The chain carries TRBV2 and TRBJ1-5, with D tentatively TRBD1 (5 bases). This CDR3 region has 15 residues. The germline CDR1 and CDR2 sequences are SNHLY and FYNNEI. The CDR3 protein is CVSRWGGDRNQPQHF. The CDR3 DNA is TGTGTCAGCAGATGGGGAGGGGACCGAAATCAGCCCCAGCATTTT.

The chain joins TRBV7-3 to TRBJ2-3; 9 positions match TRBD2. The CDR3 is 15 amino acids. Germline trimming cut 5 bases from V and 5 bases from J; bases unmatched to any gene: 8. CDR1 and CDR2 from the germline V gene are SGHTA and FQGTGA. CDR3 in amino acids: CASSPRGLAQDTQYF. As DNA, the CDR3 is TGTGCCAGCAGCCCCCGGGGACTAGCACAAGATACGCAGTATTTT.

The chain has TRBV9 and TRBJ2-3; D may be TRBD2 (7 bases). The V and J ends lost 3 bases and 1 base respectively, with 21 bases between them. The CDR3 extends over 18 amino acids. CDR1 is SGDLS and CDR2 is YYNGEE in the germline V gene. The CDR3 loop reads CASSARGGASSGTDTQYF. The CDR3 coding sequence is TGTGCCAGCAGCGCGAGAGGGGGGGCTTCCTCCGGCACAGATACGCAGTATTTT.

The chain joins TRBV5-6 to TRBJ1-2, with TRBD1 identical over 9 bases. The CDR3 has 15 amino acids. J lost 2 bases, V lost 3 bases, and 5 bases had no gene match. Germline assignment: CDR1 SGHDT and CDR2 YYEEEE. CDR3 sequence: CASSWGQGNNYGYTF. CDR3 nucleotides: TGTGCCAGCAGCTGGGGACAGGGTAACAACTATGGCTACACCTTC.

The rearrangement links TRBV7-2 to TRBJ1-1; 9 bases are shared with TRBD1. The length of the CDR3 is 14 residues. J gave up 3 bases and V 5 bases, and 4 bases lay outside the gene matches. Germline V lookup: CDR1 SGHTA, CDR2 FQGNSA. CDR3 coding DNA: TGTGCCAGCAGCCAGACAGGGGGTTACACTGAAGCTTTCTTT. Translation: CASSQTGGYTEAFF.

DNA of the CDR3: TGTGCCAGCTCACTCACCTCCGGGACAGGCACAGATACGCAGTATTTT. Its protein is CASSLTSGTGTDTQYF. The chain joins TRBV18 to TRBJ2-3, with 7 bases fitting TRBD1. Germline CDR1 is KGHSH and CDR2 is LQKENI. V dropped 4 bases and J dropped 1; count of bases not matched to a gene: 8. This CDR3 contains 16 residues.

The V and J genes are TRBV19 and TRBJ2-1; TRBD2 is a possible D gene (5 bases). Trimming stripped 7 bases from V and 2 bases from J, with 15 bases between. CDR3 length: 15 amino acids. CDR1 and CDR2 from the germline V gene are LNHDA and SQIVND (reference sequence). CDR3 residues: CASKMREGPYNEQFF. CDR3 DNA: TGTGCCAGTAAGATGAGGGAAGGCCCCTACAATGAGCAGTTCTTC.

This chain links TRBV4-3 with TRBJ2-2; the D gene is possibly TRBD1 (6 bases). The CDR3 has 16 amino acids. The germline CDR1 and CDR2 sequences are LGHNA and YSLEER. V dropped 0 bases and J dropped 6 bases, with 14 bases sitting between them. The CDR3 is CASSQEEGVYAGELFF. The CDR3 DNA sequence: TGCGCCAGCAGCCAAGAAGAGGGGGTTTACGCCGGGGAGCTGTTTTTT.

This clone was recorded only once. This chain connects TRBV4-1 to TRBJ1-6; maybe TRBD1 (6 bases). Germline V gene data show CDR1 as MGHRA and CDR2 as YSYEKL. V was pared by 1 base and J by 7 bases, with 11 bases between. This CDR3 has 15 residues. In DNA, the CDR3 is TGCGCCAGCAGCCAAGGGACAGTCCCCAATTCACCCCTCCACTTT. Protein sequence: CASSQGTVPNSPLHF.

This chain joins TRBV30 and TRBJ2-7; 7 bases fit TRBD1. V lost 5 bases and J lost 2; bases outside the gene matches: 9. This CDR3 is 14 amino acids long. Germline V CDR1 and CDR2: GTSNPN, SVGIG (reference sequence). CDR3 amino acids: CAWQKQGRPYEQYF. CDR3 coding DNA: TGTGCCTGGCAAAAACAGGGGAGACCCTACGAGCAGTACTTC.

This chain connects TRBV6-1 to TRBJ2-3; TRBD1 is a possible D gene (6 bases). This CDR3 is 16 amino acids long. From germline, CDR1 is MNHNS and CDR2 SASEGT. V dropped 2 bases and J dropped 2 bases, with 14 bases sitting between them. The CDR3, as DNA: TGTGCCAGCAGTGAAAGATGGGGGCGAAACACAGATACGCAGTATTTT. Protein sequence: CASSERWGRNTDTQYF.

This chain connects TRBV2 to TRBJ1-5; tentative D call: TRBD1 (6 bases). The CDR3 is made up of 13 amino acids. Looked up from germline, CDR1 is SNHLY and CDR2 is FYNNEI. Trimming removed 6 bases at V and 7 bases at J, with 13 bases between. The chain's CDR3 is CASSVTGKQPQHF. DNA of the CDR3: TGTGCCAGCAGCGTTACAGGGAAACAGCCCCAGCATTTT.

The V and J genes are TRBV28 and TRBJ1-4; 7 bases match TRBD1. This CDR3 has 15 amino acids. In germline, CDR1 is MDHEN, CDR2 SYDVKM. The J segment lost 7 bases and the V segment lost 6 bases, leaving 11 bases of the junction unmatched. The DNA for the CDR3 is TGTGCCAGCAGCAATCCGACAGGGAATGGTGAAAAACTGTTTTTT. Translating it yields CASSNPTGNGEKLFF. Full variable domain (remainder filled in from reference TRBV28 and TRBJ1-4): DVKVTQSSRYLVKRTGEKVFLECVQDMDHENMFWYRQDPGLGLRLIYFSYDVKMKEKGDIPEGYSVSREKKERFSLILESASTNQTSMYLCASSNPTGNGEKLFFGSGTQLSVL.

The chain recombines TRBV5-4 with TRBJ2-3, with D possibly matching TRBD2 (7 bases). This CDR3 is built from 14 residues. The germline V gene has CDR1 SGHNT and CDR2 YYREEE (reference sequence). Trimming cost V 4 bases and J 2 bases, with 11 bases left between them. CDR3 sequence reads: CASSRGAVTDTQYF. For the CDR3, the DNA is TGTGCCAGCAGCCGGGGGGCCGTCACAGATACGCAGTATTTT.

The V and J genes are TRBV5-1 and TRBJ1-4; 8 nucleotides agree with TRBD1. J was trimmed by 6 bases and V by 0 bases; bases with no gene match: 7. The CDR3 covers 16 residues. Germline CDR1 and CDR2: SGHRS and YFSETQ. DNA of the CDR3: TGCGCCAGCAGCTTGGCACAGGGGGTTCGTGATGAAAAACTGTTTTTT. This gives the protein CASSLAQGVRDEKLFF. The variable domain in full, with the rest retrieved from reference TRBV5-1 and TRBJ1-4, is KAGVTQTPRYLIKTRGQQVTLSCSPISGHRSVSWYQQTPGQGLQFLFEYFSETQRNKGNFPGRFSGRQFSNSRSEMNVSTLELGDSALYLCASSLAQGVRDEKLFFGSGTQLSVL.

In this sample, this clone turned up a few times. The chain joins TRBV6-6 to TRBJ2-6, with D tentatively TRBD1 (6 bases). The CDR3 loop spans 18 amino acids. V was trimmed by 5 bases and J by 0 bases, leaving 17 bases between them. The germline CDR1 and CDR2 sequences are MNHNY and SVGAGI (reference sequence). CDR3: CASSLQGLAYSGANVLTF. CDR3 nucleotides: TGTGCCAGCAGTCTGCAGGGGCTTGCGTACTCTGGGGCCAACGTCCTGACTTTC.

This chain joins TRBV7-9 and TRBJ2-3; 9 positions match TRBD1. V was pared by 5 bases and J by 2 bases, with 5 bases of the junction left unmatched. CDR1 SEHNR and CDR2 FQNEAQ come from the germline V gene (reference sequence). The length of the CDR3 is 15 residues. The CDR3 sequence is CASSRGTGTTDTQYF. CDR3 coding DNA: TGTGCCAGCAGCCGAGGGACAGGGACCACAGATACGCAGTATTTT.

This clone was observed once. This rearrangement joins TRBV7-9 to TRBJ2-1; 7 bases line up with TRBD2. Trimming cost V 2 bases and J 0 bases; bases outside gene matches: 4. Germline CDR1 and CDR2: SEHNR and FQNEAQ (reference sequence). The CDR3 has 16 amino acids. For the CDR3, the DNA is TGTGCCAGCAGCTTACTGCTAGCGGACTCCTACAATGAGCAGTTCTTC. Translated, it gives CASSLLLADSYNEQFF.

CDR3 in amino acids: CATLPVTGVYNEQFF. The CDR3 coding sequence is TGTGCCACCCTCCCAGTGACAGGGGTCTACAATGAGCAGTTCTTC. This chain links TRBV6-5 with TRBJ2-1, with 8 bases aligning to TRBD1. This CDR3 is 15 amino acids long. Unmatched junction bases numbered 11, after V lost 10 bases and J lost 3 bases. The germline CDR1 and CDR2 sequences are MNHEY and SVGAGI.

The chain uses TRBV9 and TRBJ1-2; a possible D gene is TRBD1 (5 bases). V dropped 4 bases and J dropped 0 bases, with 13 bases sitting between them. CDR1 is SGDLS and CDR2 is YYNGEE in the germline V gene. The CDR3 is 15 residues long. CDR3 coding DNA: TGTGCCAGCAGCCCCTTCGGGGGATCTAACTATGGCTACACCTTC. Translation gives CASSPFGGSNYGYTF.

This sequence joins TRBV7-2 and TRBJ1-4, with D unresolved. The germline CDR1 and CDR2 sequences are SGHTA and FQGNSA. Between the trimmed V and J ends, which lost 3 bases and 2 bases, there was a span of 7 bases. The CDR3 totals 14 residues. This CDR3 is CASSFYMTNEKLFF. The DNA for the CDR3 is TGTGCCAGCAGCTTTTATATGACTAATGAAAAACTGTTTTTT.

V usage is TRBV7-2 and J usage is TRBJ1-2; no definite D call. The CDR3 covers 13 residues. With 6 bases removed from V and 5 bases from J, the gap between germline ends came to 13 bases. Germline CDR1 reads SGHTA; CDR2 reads FQGNSA. CDR3 DNA sequence: TGTGCCAGCAGAATTACAGTTGGGTATGGCTACACCTTC. Its protein product is CASRITVGYGYTF. Filled out from reference TRBV7-2 and TRBJ1-2, the complete variable domain reads GAGVSQSPSNKVTEKGKDVELRCDPISGHTALYWYRQSLGQGLEFLIYFQGNSAPDKSGLPSDRFSAERTGGSVSTLTIQRTQQEDSAVYLCASRITVGYGYTFGSGTRLTVV.

This chain uses TRBV7-6 with TRBJ2-1, with D possibly being TRBD2 (5 bases). Trimming shortened V by 0 bases and J by 9 bases, and 12 bases separated the two germline ends. The CDR3 covers 14 residues. Germline CDR1 is SGHVS and CDR2 is FNYEAQ. In nucleotides, the CDR3 is TGTGCCAGCAGCTTAGCCGAACTAGTCATTGAGCAGTTCTTC. Its translation: CASSLAELVIEQFF.

This chain joins TRBV11-2 and TRBJ2-2; TRBD1 agrees at 7 bases. J lost 5 bases, V lost 1 base, and 4 bases had no gene match. Germline CDR1 is SGHAT and CDR2 is FQNNGV. The CDR3 contains 15 residues. The CDR3 DNA follows: TGTGCCAGCAGCTTAGCGGGACAGCAGACCGGGGAGCTGTTTTTT. Its translation: CASSLAGQQTGELFF.

This clone came up once. This chain joins TRBV11-2 and TRBJ2-4; D possibly corresponds to TRBD2 (5 bases). The CDR3 runs 14 residues. Germline CDR1 SGHAT, CDR2 FQNNGV. With 6 bases removed from V and 3 bases from J, the gap between germline ends came to 12 bases. CDR3 in amino acids: CASSSLGSKNIQYF. CDR3 DNA sequence: TGTGCCAGCAGTTCCCTGGGGAGCAAAAACATTCAGTACTTC.